This T cell receptor (beta chain) was sequenced for a study of cytomegalovirus exposure and HLA in healthy donors. The study's findings and limits: A previous analysis found most TCR beta V segments productive roughly 87% or roughly 30% of the time. In a later analysis, across HLA loci, associated TCR counts were highest for DRB1, lowest for HLA-C.

Unrecorded immune exposure was likely among donors, who were nominally healthy when sampled. The CDR3 is 17 amino acids. Germline CDR1 and CDR2: LNHDA and SQIVND (reference sequence). J lost 6 bases, V lost 3 bases, and 10 bases had no gene match. Of note for this clone: No antigen is known for it.

PCR involved 60 Vbeta and 13 Jbeta primers. TCRdb's copy holds only in-frame clones and misses some; the assay was immunoSEQ multiplex PCR. The sample holds some 180,000 clones; about 13% are singletons and the top ten take under 10%. V is TRBV19 and J is TRBJ1-6; 8 positions agree with TRBD1. This TCR was recovered from a man aged 50-60 years in good health and CMV-seropositive. Sequenced sample: PBMCs. DNA for the CDR3: TGTGCCAGTAGTATGGCTGACAGGGGTCTATTTAATTCACCCCTCCACTTT. This sequence encodes CASSMADRGLFNSPLHF.